These T cell receptor beta chains were read from a single sample in a study of regulatory and conventional T cells in RAG deficiency. Produced via immunoSEQ multiplex PCR; TCRdb's table is partial and in-frame only. The sample lists about 5,500 clones, about nine tenths occurring once. Source material: CD8+ T cells sorted from blood. The receptors shown here come from a human donor with RAG deficiency presenting as severe combined immunodeficiency. Each CDR3 is given with its conserved first and last residue. D genes are given only for firm matches. Size is omitted from some rows. Given values are once, few, many or a class for expanded clones.

v_call	clone_size	d_call	j_call	cdr3_aa	cdr3_nt
TRBV4-1	NA	NA	TRBJ2-3	CASSPRDTSSTDTQYF	TGCGCCAGCAGCCCCCGGGATACGTCTAGCACAGATACGCAGTATTTT
TRBV27	NA	NA	TRBJ1-1	CASTSGAEAFF	TGTGCCAGCACAAGCGGTGCTGAAGCTTTCTTT
TRBV7-6	NA	TRBD1	TRBJ2-7	CASSSGPAGGREQYF	TGTGCCAGCAGCTCCGGACCAGCAGGGGGCCGCGAGCAGTACTTC
TRBV7-3	NA	NA	TRBJ2-3	CASSGDTDTQYF	TGTGCCAGCAGCGGTGACACAGATACGCAGTATTTT
TRBV20-1	NA	NA	TRBJ2-1	CSAPYNEQFF	TGCAGTGCTCCTTACAATGAGCAGTTCTTC
TRBV27	once	TRBD1	TRBJ2-1	CASSLTGTGGVNEQFF	TGTGCCAGCAGTTTAACCGGGACAGGGGGAGTCAATGAGCAGTTCTTC
TRBV7-6	NA	TRBD1	TRBJ2-2	CASSFYTGTGKTGELFF	TGTGCCAGCAGCTTCTACACCGGGACAGGGAAAACCGGGGAGCTGTTTTTT
TRBV10-3	NA	TRBD1	TRBJ2-2	CAISQGDTGELFF	TGTGCCATCAGCCAGGGGGACACCGGGGAGCTGTTTTTT
TRBV7-9	few	TRBD1	TRBJ1-2	CASSRGQNYGYTF	TGTGCCAGCAGCAGGGGACAGAACTATGGCTACACCTTC
TRBV27	NA	TRBD1	TRBJ1-1	CASSLSGGKNTEAFF	TGTGCCAGCAGCCTCTCAGGGGGGAAGAACACTGAAGCTTTCTTT
TRBV27	NA	NA	TRBJ2-3	CASSSGVADTQYF	TGTGCCAGCAGTTCAGGGGTCGCAGATACGCAGTATTTT
TRBV6-5	NA	NA	TRBJ2-3	CASSYSGADTQYF	TGTGCCAGCAGTTACTCGGGGGCTGATACGCAGTATTTT
TRBV27	NA	TRBD1	TRBJ2-5	CASSSGTGGETQYF	TGTGCCAGCAGTTCCGGGACAGGGGGCGAGACCCAGTACTTC
TRBV5-6	NA	NA	TRBJ2-7	CASSLGGGYEQYF	TGTGCCAGCAGCTTGGGGGGTGGGTACGAGCAGTACTTC
TRBV4-2	NA	TRBD1	TRBJ2-5	CASSPGTVQETQYF	TGTGCCAGCAGCCCAGGGACAGTCCAAGAGACCCAGTACTTC
TRBV6-5	few	TRBD1	TRBJ2-5	CASSGQGYLETQYF	TGTGCCAGCAGTGGACAGGGGTACTTAGAGACCCAGTACTTC